Listed below are T cell receptor beta chains from one sample, sequenced in a study of T cells in Graves' hyperthyroidism and ophthalmopathy. TCRdb called the multiplex PCR reads again in MiXCR, with one record for every CDR3 protein. The sample comprises approximately 420,000 distinct CDR3 sequences, approximately 13% of which are singletons, and more than 4.5% rests with the top ten. Sequencing was carried out using blood. The origin of the receptors is a woman aged 18-30 years with Graves' hyperthyroidism. CDR3s leave out the opening cysteine and the closing phenylalanine or tryptophan. Fields, in order: V gene, CDR3 protein.

v_gene: TRBV7-6; CDR3aa: ASSLGSMPNSPLH
v_gene: TRBV14; CDR3aa: ASTAVPAYGYT
v_gene: TRBV20-1; CDR3aa: SASASHTYEQY
v_gene: TRBV28; CDR3aa: ASSLALGTNSPLH
v_gene: TRBV7-9; CDR3aa: ASSLAGAGVGNEQF
v_gene: TRBV19; CDR3aa: ASSSQRGSPLH
v_gene: TRBV6-1; CDR3aa: ASSEQGRAF
v_gene: TRBV28; CDR3aa: ASSDGGIAKNIQY
v_gene: TRBV20-1; CDR3aa: SARDGAPLDEQF
v_gene: TRBV7-2; CDR3aa: ASSFGPSTDTQY
v_gene: TRBV9; CDR3aa: ASSVGRGEQY
v_gene: TRBV7-2; CDR3aa: ASSLADQGSGNTIY
v_gene: TRBV15; CDR3aa: ATSSNRGTTEAF
v_gene: TRBV24-1; CDR3aa: ATSDDRDTGELF
v_gene: TRBV2; CDR3aa: ASSFGQGAFGNTIY
v_gene: TRBV27; CDR3aa: ASSLRVAGVSEQY
v_gene: TRBV12-3/TRBV12-4; CDR3aa: ASSLKGMNTEAF
v_gene: TRBV20-1; CDR3aa: SATSDFRSYEQY
v_gene: TRBV7-6; CDR3aa: ASSLPRAGETQY
v_gene: TRBV12-5; CDR3aa: ASGLLEGEQY
v_gene: TRBV7-2; CDR3aa: ASSLGSFGDRGGEQY
v_gene: TRBV28; CDR3aa: ASIPLTGDSYNEQF
v_gene: TRBV7-6; CDR3aa: ASSLGSRVGEKLF
v_gene: TRBV11-2; CDR3aa: ASSLAGVNTEAF
v_gene: TRBV19; CDR3aa: ASRKGRNTEAF
v_gene: TRBV18; CDR3aa: ASSPRGLGNTGELF
v_gene: TRBV29-1; CDR3aa: SALDRGQGTQY
v_gene: TRBV12-3/TRBV12-4; CDR3aa: ASSFGPREGYT
v_gene: TRBV7-2; CDR3aa: ASSLGGGDEKLF
v_gene: TRBV11-2; CDR3aa: ASSLDRMRLAGGDEQF
v_gene: TRBV20-1; CDR3aa: SASSRILTGLQETQY
v_gene: TRBV7-9; CDR3aa: ASSLRDAGQVYNYGYT
v_gene: TRBV20-1; CDR3aa: SARDLHSFAGGYNEQF